One sample yielded the 9 T cell receptor beta chains listed below, sequenced in a study of T cell responses to AZD1222 COVID-19 vaccine. The protocol was immunoSEQ multiplex PCR, while the TCRdb copy is restricted to in-frame clones and leaves out a portion. The sample carries some 150,000 clones, around nine tenths recorded once. Sequenced material: peripheral blood, taken on day 0 of AZD1222 vaccination. Receptor source: an adult in good health.

This clone was observed a single time. The chain recombines TRBV3-1 (or the pseudogene TRBV3-2) with TRBJ2-7, with D perhaps given as TRBD1 or TRBD2 (5 bases each). The V end was cut by 4 bases, the J end by 7 bases, with 14 bases between. CDR3 size: 13 residues. Germline values: CDR1 LGHDT, CDR2 YNNKEL (reference sequence). The DNA of the CDR3 is TGTGCCAGCAGCCCGACGGGGCTTGGGGAGCAGTACTTC. This translates into CASSPTGLGEQYF.

This clone was picked up one time. V gene TRBV12-5 combines with J gene TRBJ2-7, with TRBD1 as a possible D gene (6 bases). Germline V gives CDR1 LGHNT, CDR2 FRNRAP. Trimming removed 0 bases from V and 6 bases from J, with 21 bases in between. CDR3 length equals 17 residues. The CDR3 loop is CASGLVLGQSARREQYF. CDR3 nucleotide sequence: TGTGCTAGTGGTTTGGTACTTGGACAGAGCGCTCGCCGCGAGCAGTACTTC.

This clone showed up just once. V usage is TRBV7-9 and J usage is TRBJ2-5; D is tentatively TRBD1 or TRBD2 (5 bases each). Germline loops: CDR1 SEHNR, CDR2 FQNEAQ (reference sequence). The V end lost 1 base, the J end lost 0 bases, and 9 bases lay between the germline ends. The CDR3 length is 15 residues. The CDR3 region has the DNA TGTGCCAGCAGCTTAGATGTGGGACACCAAGAGACCCAGTACTTC. Translation gives CASSLDVGHQETQYF.

The chain recombines TRBV6-1 with TRBJ2-1, with D tentatively TRBD1 or TRBD2 (6 bases each). With 0 bases removed from V and 7 bases from J, the gap between germline ends came to 13 bases. This CDR3 comprises 15 residues. Germline-derived CDR1 and CDR2 are MNHNS and SASEGT. The CDR3 DNA follows: TGTGCCAGCAGTGAAGCTAGGGGGGTTGGGAATGAGCAGTTCTTC. It is translated as CASSEARGVGNEQFF.

The DNA for the CDR3 is TGTGCCATCAGCGCGGACAGGGCCTATAATTCACCCCTCCACTTT. This translates into CAISADRAYNSPLHF. V and J are TRBV10-3 and TRBJ1-6; 8 bases agree with TRBD1. This CDR3 contains 15 residues. Germline assignment: CDR1 ENHRY and CDR2 SYGVKD. J was trimmed by 2 bases and V by 6 bases; bases with no gene match: 3.

This chain links TRBV9 with TRBJ2-1; tentative D call: TRBD1 (6 bases). This CDR3 is 14 amino acids long. Germline V gives CDR1 SGDLS, CDR2 YYNGEE. Between the trimmed V and J ends, which lost 2 bases and 1 base, there was a span of 7 bases. The CDR3 reads CASSVGQSYNEQFF. CDR3 sequence (DNA): TGTGCCAGCAGCGTCGGACAGTCCTACAATGAGCAGTTCTTC.

The chain carries TRBV4-2 and TRBJ2-3; 8 bases fit TRBD2. The CDR3 runs 16 residues. Germline V lookup: CDR1 LGHNA, CDR2 YNFKEQ. Losses at the gene ends were 4 bases for V and 8 bases for J; bases not matched to a gene: 14. The CDR3 reads CASSPLPGLEEGTQYF. DNA of the CDR3: TGTGCCAGCAGCCCCTTACCGGGACTAGAAGAGGGTACGCAGTATTTT.

The gene calls are TRBV19 and TRBJ1-2, with D uncertain. CDR1 is LNHDA, CDR2 SQIVND, per germline (reference sequence). This CDR3 is 14 amino acids long. V was trimmed by 8 bases and J by 6 bases, leaving 19 bases between them. CDR3 sequence: CASRPPGTLHGYTF. The CDR3 coding sequence is TGTGCCAGTCGACCCCCTGGCACCCTACATGGCTACACCTTC.

The rearrangement links TRBV11-1 to TRBJ2-2, with a possible D match to TRBD1 (5 bases). The CDR3 runs 14 residues. The V end was cut by 2 bases, the J end by 7 bases, with 11 bases between. Looked up from germline, CDR1 is SGHAT and CDR2 is FQDESV (reference sequence). The CDR3 protein is CASSLQQDSGELFF. CDR3 nucleotides: TGTGCCAGCAGCTTACAACAAGACAGCGGGGAGCTGTTTTTT.